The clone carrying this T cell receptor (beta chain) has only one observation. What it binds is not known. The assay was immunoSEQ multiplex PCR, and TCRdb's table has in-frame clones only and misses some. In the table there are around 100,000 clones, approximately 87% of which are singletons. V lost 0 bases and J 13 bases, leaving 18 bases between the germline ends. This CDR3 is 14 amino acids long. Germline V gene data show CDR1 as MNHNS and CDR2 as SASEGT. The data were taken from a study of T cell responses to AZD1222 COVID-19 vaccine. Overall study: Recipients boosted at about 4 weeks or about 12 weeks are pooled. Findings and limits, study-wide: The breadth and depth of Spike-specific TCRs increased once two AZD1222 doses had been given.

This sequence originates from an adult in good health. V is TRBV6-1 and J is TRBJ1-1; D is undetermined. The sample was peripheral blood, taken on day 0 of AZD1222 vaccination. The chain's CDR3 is CASSEALMAGWHFF. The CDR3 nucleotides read TGTGCCAGCAGTGAAGCGCTTATGGCCGGGTGGCATTTCTTT.